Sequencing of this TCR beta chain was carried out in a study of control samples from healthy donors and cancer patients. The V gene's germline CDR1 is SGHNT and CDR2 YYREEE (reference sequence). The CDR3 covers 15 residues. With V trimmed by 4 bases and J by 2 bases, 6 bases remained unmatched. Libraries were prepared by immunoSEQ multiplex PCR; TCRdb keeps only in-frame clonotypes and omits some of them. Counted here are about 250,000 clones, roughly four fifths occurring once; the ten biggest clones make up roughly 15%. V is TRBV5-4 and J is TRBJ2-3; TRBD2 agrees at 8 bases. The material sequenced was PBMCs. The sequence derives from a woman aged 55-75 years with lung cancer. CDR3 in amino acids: CASSGTGGPTDTQYF. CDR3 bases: TGTGCCAGCAGCGGAACGGGGGGGCCCACAGATACGCAGTATTTT.